This T cell receptor beta chain was found in a study of blood T cell repertoires in COVID-19. Everyone who took part was roughly 18 to 95 years old, and they came from about two dozen US areas. Participants' own reports of clinical history determined their cohort assignment. For recovered donors of Cohort 3, there were two negative PCRs, clearance, or symptom resolution. The CDR3 covers 14 residues. CDR1 LNHDA and CDR2 SQIVND come from the germline V gene (reference sequence). V was shortened by 6 bases and J by 2 bases, with 11 bases between the two germline ends. A few counts support this clone. The authors' processing: Nucleated cell counts were estimated from reference gene primer amplification. Repertoires were generated with immunoSEQ multiplex PCR, while TCRdb's copy carries only in-frame clones and drops some. The DNA was the basis for D and trimming; V, J and clone size are from that table. Counted here are hundreds of thousands of clones, approximately 87% occurring once; the ten biggest clones make up roughly a tenth.

The gene calls are TRBV19 and TRBJ1-5, with a weak D call TRBD1 (5 bases). This receptor was obtained from a woman in her fifties or sixties who had recovered from COVID-19. The sample was PBMCs or T cells enriched from blood (not recorded which). DNA of the CDR3: TGTGCCAGTAGCAGGGACTGGCGCAATCAGCCCCAGCATTTT. This encodes CASSRDWRNQPQHF.